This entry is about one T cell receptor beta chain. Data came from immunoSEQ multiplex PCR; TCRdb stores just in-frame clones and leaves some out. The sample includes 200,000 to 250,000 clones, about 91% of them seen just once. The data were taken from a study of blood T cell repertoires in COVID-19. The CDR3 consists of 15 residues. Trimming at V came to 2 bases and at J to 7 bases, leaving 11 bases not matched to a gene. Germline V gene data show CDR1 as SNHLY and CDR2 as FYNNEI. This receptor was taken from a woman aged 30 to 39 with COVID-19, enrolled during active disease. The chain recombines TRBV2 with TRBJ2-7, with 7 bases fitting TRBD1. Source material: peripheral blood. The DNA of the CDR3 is TGTGCCAGCAGTGAAACAGGGGCCGATACGGGGGAGCAGTACTTC. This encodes CASSETGADTGEQYF.